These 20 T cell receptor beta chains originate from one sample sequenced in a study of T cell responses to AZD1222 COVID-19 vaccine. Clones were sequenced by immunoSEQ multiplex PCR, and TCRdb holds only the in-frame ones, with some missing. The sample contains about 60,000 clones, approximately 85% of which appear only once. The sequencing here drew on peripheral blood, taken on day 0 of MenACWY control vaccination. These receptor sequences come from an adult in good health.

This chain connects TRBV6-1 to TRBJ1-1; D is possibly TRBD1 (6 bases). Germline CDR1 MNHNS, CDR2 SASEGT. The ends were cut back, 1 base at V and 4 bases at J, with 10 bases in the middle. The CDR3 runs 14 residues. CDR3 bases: TGTGCCAGCAGTGAAGTAAGGGGGGGCACTGAAGCTTTCTTT. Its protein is CASSEVRGGTEAFF.

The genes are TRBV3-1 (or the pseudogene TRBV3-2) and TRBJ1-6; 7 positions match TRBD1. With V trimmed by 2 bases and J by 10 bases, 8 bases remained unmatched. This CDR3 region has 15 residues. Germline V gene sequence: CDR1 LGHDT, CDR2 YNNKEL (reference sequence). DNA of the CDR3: TGTGCCAGCAGCCAAACCGGGACAGTCCGCTCACCCCTCCACTTT. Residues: CASSQTGTVRSPLHF.

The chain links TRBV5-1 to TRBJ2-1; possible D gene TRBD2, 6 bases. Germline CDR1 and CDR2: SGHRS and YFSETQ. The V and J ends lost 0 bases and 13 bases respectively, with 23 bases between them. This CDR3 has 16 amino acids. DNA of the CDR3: TGCGCCAGCAGCTTGGCCGGCGGGACCGCCGAACTGGAACAGTTCTTC. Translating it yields CASSLAGGTAELEQFF.

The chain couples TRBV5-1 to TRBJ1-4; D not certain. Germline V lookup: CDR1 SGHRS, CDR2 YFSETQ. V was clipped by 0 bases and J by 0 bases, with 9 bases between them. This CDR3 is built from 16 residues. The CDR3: CASSLGRSTTNEKLFF. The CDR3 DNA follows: TGCGCCAGCAGCTTGGGCAGATCAACAACTAATGAAAAACTGTTTTTT.

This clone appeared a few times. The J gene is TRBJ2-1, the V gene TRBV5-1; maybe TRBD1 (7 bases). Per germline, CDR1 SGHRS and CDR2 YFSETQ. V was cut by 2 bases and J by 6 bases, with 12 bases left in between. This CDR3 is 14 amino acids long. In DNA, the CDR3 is TGCGCCAGCAGCTTTGGACAGGAGGGCAATGAGCAGTTCTTC. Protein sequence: CASSFGQEGNEQFF.

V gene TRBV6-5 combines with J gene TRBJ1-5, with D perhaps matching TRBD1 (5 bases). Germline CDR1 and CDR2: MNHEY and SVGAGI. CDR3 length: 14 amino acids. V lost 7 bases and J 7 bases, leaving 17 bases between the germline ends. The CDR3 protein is CASKGQGKDQPQHF. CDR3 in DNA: TGTGCCAGCAAGGGTCAGGGAAAGGACCAGCCCCAGCATTTT.

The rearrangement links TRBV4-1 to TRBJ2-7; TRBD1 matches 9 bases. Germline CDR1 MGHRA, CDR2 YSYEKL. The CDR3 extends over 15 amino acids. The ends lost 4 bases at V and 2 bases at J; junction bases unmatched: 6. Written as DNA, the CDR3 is TGCGCCAGCAGCCCCTCCGGGACAGGGACCTACGAGCAGTACTTC. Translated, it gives CASSPSGTGTYEQYF.

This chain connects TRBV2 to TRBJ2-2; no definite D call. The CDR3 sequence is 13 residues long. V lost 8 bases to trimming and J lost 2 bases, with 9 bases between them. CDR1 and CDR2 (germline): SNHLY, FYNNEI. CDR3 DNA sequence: TGTGCCAGCTCCCCCAAAAACACCGGGGAGCTGTTTTTT. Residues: CASSPKNTGELFF.

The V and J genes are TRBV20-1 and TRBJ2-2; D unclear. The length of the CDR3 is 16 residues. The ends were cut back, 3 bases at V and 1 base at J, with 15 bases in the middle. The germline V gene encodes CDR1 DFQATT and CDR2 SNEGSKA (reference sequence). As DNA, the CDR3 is TGCAGTGCTAGTGTCTCCGGACGGGTGAACACCGGGGAGCTGTTTTTT. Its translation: CSASVSGRVNTGELFF.

CDR3 coding DNA: TGTAGCGGGAGGGCCAATGAGCAGTTCTTC. It yields the protein CSGRANEQFF. The rearrangement uses TRBV10-3 and TRBJ2-1; 10 bases line up with TRBD2. The germline V gene encodes CDR1 ENHRY and CDR2 SYGVKD. The CDR3 runs 10 residues.

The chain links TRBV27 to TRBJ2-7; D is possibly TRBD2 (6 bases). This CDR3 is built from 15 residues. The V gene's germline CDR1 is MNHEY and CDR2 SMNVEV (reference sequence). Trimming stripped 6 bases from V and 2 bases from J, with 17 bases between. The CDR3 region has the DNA TGTGCCAGCAGCCCGTTCGGGACTCTCGCCTACGAGCAGTACTTC. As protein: CASSPFGTLAYEQYF.

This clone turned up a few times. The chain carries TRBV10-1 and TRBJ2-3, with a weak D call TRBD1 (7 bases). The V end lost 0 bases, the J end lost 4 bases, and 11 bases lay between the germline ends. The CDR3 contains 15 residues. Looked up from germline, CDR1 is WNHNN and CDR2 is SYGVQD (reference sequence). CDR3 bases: TGCGCCAGCAGTGAGTCCAGGGGGGCAGCAGATACGCAGTATTTT. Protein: CASSESRGAADTQYF.

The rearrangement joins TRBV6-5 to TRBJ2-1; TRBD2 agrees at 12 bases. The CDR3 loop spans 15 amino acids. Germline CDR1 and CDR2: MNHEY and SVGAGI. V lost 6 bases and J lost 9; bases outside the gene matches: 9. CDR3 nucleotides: TGTGCCAGCAGAAAGACTAGCGGGAGACTTTTTGAGCAGTTCTTC. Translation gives CASRKTSGRLFEQFF.

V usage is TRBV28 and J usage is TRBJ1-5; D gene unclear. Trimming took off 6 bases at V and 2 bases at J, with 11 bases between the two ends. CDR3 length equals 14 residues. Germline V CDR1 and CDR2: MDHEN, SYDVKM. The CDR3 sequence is CASSRPPGNQPQHF. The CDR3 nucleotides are TGTGCCAGCAGCCGGCCCCCAGGCAATCAGCCCCAGCATTTT.

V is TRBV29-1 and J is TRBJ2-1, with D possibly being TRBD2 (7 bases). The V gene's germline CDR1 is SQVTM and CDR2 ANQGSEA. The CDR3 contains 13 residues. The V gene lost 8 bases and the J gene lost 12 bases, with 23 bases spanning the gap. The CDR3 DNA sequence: TGCAGCACCCGGGCGGGGGCGCGAACGGCGCAGTTCTTC. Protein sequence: CSTRAGARTAQFF.

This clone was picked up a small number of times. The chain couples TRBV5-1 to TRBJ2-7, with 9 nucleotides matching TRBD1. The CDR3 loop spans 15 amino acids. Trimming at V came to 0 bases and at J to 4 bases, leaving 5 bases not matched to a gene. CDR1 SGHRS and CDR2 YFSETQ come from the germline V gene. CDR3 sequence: CASSLAGTGSYEQYF. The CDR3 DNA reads TGCGCCAGCAGCTTGGCCGGGACAGGGTCGTACGAGCAGTACTTC.

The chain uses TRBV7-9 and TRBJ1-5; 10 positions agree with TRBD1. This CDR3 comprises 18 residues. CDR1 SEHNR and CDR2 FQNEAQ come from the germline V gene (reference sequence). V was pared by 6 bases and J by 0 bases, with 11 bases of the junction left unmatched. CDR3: CASSLGTGDLHSNQPQHF. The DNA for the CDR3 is TGTGCCAGCAGTCTAGGGACAGGGGACTTACATAGCAATCAGCCCCAGCATTTT.

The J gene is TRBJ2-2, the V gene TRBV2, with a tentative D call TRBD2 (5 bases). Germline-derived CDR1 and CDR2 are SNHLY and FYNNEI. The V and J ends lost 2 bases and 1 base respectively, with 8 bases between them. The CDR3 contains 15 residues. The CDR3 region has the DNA TGTGCCAGCAGTGAAACGGGGATGAACACCGGGGAGCTGTTTTTT. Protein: CASSETGMNTGELFF.

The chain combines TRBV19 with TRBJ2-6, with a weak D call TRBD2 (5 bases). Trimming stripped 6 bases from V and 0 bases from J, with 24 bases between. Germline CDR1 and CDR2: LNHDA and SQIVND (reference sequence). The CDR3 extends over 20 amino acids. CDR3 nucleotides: TGTGCCAGTAGCCTCCGCCCCCCGGGGATGCAAGGCTCTGGGGCCAACGTCCTGACTTTC. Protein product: CASSLRPPGMQGSGANVLTF.

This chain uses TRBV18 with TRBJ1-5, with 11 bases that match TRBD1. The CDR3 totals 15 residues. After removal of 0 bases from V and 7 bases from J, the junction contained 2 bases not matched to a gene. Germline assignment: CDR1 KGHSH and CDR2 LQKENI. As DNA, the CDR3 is TGTGCCAGCTCACCACCGGGACAGGGGGGACAGCCCCAGCATTTT. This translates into CASSPPGQGGQPQHF.